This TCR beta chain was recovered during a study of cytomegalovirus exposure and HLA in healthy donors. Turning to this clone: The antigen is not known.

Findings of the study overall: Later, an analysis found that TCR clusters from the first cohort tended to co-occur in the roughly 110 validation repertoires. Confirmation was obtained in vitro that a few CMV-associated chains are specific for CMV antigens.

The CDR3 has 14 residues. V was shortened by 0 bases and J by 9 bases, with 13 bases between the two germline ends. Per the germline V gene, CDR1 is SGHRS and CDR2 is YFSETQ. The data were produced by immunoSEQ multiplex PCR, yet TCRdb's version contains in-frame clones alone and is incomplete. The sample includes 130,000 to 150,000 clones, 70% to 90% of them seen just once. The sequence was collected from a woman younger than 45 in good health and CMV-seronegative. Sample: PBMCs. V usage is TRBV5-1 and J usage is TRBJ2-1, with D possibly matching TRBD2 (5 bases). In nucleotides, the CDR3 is TGCGCCAGCAGCTTGGGTCCCGGGAACCGTGAGCAGTTCTTC. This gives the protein CASSLGPGNREQFF.